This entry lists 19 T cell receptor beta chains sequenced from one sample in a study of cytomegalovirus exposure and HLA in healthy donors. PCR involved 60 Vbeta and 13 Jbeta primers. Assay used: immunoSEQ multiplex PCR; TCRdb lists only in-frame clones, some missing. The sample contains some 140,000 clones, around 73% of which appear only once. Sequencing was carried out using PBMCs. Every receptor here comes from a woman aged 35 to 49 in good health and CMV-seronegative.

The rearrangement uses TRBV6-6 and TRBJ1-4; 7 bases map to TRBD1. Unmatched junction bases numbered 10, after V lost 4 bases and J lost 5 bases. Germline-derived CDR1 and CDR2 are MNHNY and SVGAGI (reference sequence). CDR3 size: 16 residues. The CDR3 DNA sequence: TGTGCCAGCAGTTTCCCCTTCGACAGGGAAAATGAAAAACTGTTTTTT. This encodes CASSFPFDRENEKLFF.

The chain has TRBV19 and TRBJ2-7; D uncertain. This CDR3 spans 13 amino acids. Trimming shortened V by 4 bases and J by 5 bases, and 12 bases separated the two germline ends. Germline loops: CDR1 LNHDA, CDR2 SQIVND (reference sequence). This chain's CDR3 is CASSTVNNDEQYF. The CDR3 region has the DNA TGTGCCAGTAGTACCGTCAACAATGACGAGCAGTACTTC.

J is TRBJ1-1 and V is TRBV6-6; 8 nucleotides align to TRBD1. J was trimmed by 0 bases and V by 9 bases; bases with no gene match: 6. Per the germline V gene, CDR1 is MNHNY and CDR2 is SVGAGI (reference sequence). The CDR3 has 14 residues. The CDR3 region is CASGQGRMNTEAFF. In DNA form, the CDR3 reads TGTGCCAGTGGACAGGGTAGGATGAACACTGAAGCTTTCTTT.

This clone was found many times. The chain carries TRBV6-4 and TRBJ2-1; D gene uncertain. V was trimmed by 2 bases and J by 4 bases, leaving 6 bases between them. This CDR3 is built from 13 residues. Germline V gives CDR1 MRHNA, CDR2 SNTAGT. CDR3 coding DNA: TGTGCCAGCAGTGACACAAGATACAATGAGCAGTTCTTC. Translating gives CASSDTRYNEQFF.

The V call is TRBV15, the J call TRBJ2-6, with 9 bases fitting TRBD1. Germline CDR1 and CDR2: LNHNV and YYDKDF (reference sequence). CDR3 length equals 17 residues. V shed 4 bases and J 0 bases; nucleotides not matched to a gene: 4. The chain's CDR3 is CATSMGQGTSGANVLTF. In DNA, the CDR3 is TGTGCCACCAGCATGGGACAGGGAACCTCTGGGGCCAACGTCCTGACTTTC.

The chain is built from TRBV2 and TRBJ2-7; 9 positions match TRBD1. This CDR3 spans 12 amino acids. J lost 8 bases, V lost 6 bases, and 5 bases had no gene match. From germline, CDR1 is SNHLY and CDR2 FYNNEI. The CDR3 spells CASRGTGYKQYF. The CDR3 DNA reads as TGTGCCAGCAGGGGGACAGGGTATAAGCAGTACTTC. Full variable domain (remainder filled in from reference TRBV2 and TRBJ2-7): EPEVTQTPSHQVTQMGQEVILRCVPISNHLYFYWYRQILGQKVEFLVSFYNNEISEKSEIFDDQFSVERPDGSNFTLKIRSTKLEDSAMYFCASRGTGYKQYFGPGTRLTVT.

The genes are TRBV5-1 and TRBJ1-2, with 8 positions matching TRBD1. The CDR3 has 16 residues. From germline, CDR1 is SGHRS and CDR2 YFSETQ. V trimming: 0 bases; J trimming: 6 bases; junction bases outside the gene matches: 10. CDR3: CASSLEGDRGGNGYTF. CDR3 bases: TGCGCCAGCAGCTTGGAGGGTGACAGGGGTGGAAATGGCTACACCTTC.

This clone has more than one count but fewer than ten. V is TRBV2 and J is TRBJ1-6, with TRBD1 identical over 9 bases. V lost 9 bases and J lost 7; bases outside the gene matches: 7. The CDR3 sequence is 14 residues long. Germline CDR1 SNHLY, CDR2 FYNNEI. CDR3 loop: CASTIDRGNSPLHF. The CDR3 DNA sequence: TGTGCCAGTACGATAGACAGGGGGAATTCACCCCTCCACTTT.

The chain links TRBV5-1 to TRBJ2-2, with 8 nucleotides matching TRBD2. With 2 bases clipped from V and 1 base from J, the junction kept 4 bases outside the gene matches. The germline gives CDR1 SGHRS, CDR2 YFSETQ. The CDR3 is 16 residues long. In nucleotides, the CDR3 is TGCGCCAGCAGCTTCAGACTAGCGAAGAACACCGGGGAGCTGTTTTTT. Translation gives CASSFRLAKNTGELFF.

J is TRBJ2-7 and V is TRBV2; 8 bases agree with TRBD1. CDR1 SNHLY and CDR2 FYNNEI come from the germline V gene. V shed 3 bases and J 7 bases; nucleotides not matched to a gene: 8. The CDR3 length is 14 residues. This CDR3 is CASSDGTGAFEQYF. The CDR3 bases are TGTGCCAGCAGTGATGGGACAGGTGCTTTTGAGCAGTACTTC. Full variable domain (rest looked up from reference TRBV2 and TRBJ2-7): EPEVTQTPSHQVTQMGQEVILRCVPISNHLYFYWYRQILGQKVEFLVSFYNNEISEKSEIFDDQFSVERPDGSNFTLKIRSTKLEDSAMYFCASSDGTGAFEQYFGPGTRLTVT.

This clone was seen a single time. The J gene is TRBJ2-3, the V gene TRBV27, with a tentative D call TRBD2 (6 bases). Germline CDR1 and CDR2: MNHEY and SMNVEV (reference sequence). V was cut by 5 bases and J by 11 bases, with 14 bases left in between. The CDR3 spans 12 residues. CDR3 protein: CASSPGGEVQYF. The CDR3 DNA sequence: TGTGCCAGCAGTCCCGGCGGGGAGGTGCAGTATTTT.

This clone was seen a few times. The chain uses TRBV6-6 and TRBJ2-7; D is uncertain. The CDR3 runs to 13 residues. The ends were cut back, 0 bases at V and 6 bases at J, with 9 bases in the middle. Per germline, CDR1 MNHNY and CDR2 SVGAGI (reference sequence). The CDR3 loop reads CASSYSEQSEQYV. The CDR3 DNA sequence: TGTGCCAGCAGTTACTCGGAGCAGTCCGAGCAGTACGTC.

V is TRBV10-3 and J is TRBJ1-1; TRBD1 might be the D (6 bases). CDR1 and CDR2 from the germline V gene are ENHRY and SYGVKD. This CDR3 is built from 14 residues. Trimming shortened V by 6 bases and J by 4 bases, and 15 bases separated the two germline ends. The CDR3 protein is CAISLRGSGTEAFF. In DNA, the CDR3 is TGTGCCATCAGCCTCAGGGGTTCCGGCACTGAAGCTTTCTTT.

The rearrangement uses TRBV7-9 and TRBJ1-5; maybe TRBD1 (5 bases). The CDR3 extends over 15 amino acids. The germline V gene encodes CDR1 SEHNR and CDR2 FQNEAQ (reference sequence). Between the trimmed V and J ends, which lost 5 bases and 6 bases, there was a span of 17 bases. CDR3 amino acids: CASSPVGGEGQPQHF. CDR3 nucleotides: TGTGCCAGCAGCCCAGTAGGAGGGGAAGGTCAGCCCCAGCATTTT. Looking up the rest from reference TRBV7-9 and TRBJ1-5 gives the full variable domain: DTGVSQNPRHKITKRGQNVTFRCDPISEHNRLYWYRQTLGQGPEFLTYFQNEAQLEKSRLLSDRFSAERPKGSFSTLEIQRTEQGDSAMYLCASSPVGGEGQPQHFGDGTRLSIL.

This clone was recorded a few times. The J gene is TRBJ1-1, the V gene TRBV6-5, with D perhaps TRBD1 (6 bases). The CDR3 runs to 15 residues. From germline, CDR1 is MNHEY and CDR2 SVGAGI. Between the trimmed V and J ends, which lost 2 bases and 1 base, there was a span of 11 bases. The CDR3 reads CASSYTRTANTEAFF. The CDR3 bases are TGTGCCAGCAGTTACACTCGGACAGCGAACACTGAAGCTTTCTTT.

This CDR3 reads CASAVGGTSTDTQYF. The CDR3 DNA sequence: TGTGCCAGTGCCGTCGGAGGCACTAGCACAGATACGCAGTATTTT. The V gene is TRBV6-1, the J gene TRBJ2-3; D may be TRBD2 (5 bases). CDR1 and CDR2 from the germline V gene are MNHNS and SASEGT. The CDR3 runs 15 residues. V lost 9 bases and J 0 bases, leaving 16 bases between the germline ends.

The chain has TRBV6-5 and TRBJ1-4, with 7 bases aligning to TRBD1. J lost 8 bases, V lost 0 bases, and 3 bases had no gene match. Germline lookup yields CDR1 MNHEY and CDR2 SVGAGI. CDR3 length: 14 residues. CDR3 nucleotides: TGTGCCAGCAGTTACTCAGACAGGGTGGAAAAACTGTTTTTT. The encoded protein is CASSYSDRVEKLFF.

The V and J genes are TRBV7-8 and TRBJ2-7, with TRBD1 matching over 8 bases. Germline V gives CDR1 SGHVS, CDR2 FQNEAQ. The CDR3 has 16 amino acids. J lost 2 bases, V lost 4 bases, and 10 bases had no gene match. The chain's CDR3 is CASSSDPGTGTYEQYF. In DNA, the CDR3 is TGTGCCAGCAGCTCCGATCCCGGGACAGGCACCTACGAGCAGTACTTC.

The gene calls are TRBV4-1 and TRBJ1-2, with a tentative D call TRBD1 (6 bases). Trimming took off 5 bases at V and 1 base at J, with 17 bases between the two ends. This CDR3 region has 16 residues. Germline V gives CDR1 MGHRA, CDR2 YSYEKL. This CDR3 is CASSGRGLKINYGYTF. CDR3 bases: TGCGCCAGCAGCGGAAGGGGGTTGAAGATTAACTATGGCTACACCTTC.